This TCR beta chain was recovered during a study of blood T cell repertoires in COVID-19. The repertoire was sequenced with immunoSEQ multiplex PCR; TCRdb's copy has only in-frame clones and lacks some. The sample has 280,000 or so clones, 80% to 90% seen once. The receptor comes from a man under 40 who had recovered from COVID-19. The sequenced sample consisted of PBMCs or T cells enriched from blood (not recorded which).

CDR3 DNA sequence: TGTGCCAGTAGTTCTGGGCCGGGGAAAGGGGGAATTTATTCACCCCTCCACTTT. Translating gives CASSSGPGKGGIYSPLHF. V usage is TRBV19 and J usage is TRBJ1-6; tentative D call: TRBD1 (6 bases). The CDR3 is 18 residues long. Per the germline V gene, CDR1 is LNHDA and CDR2 is SQIVND (reference sequence). V lost 5 bases, J lost 8 bases, and 25 bases lay in between.